This T cell receptor beta chain comes out of a study of blood T cells in healthy people across ages. The CDR3 totals 15 residues. Alongside a J-beta primer mix, a sample-barcoded 5' primer served in a second PCR lasting about 6 to 12 cycles. A single record per CDR3 protein comes from TCRdb applying MiXCR to the 5' RACE reads. This table holds around 990,000 distinct CDR3 sequences, 35% to 45% found once. The receptor was derived from a man younger than 35 in good health. Sample: blood. The V gene is TRBV21-1, the J gene TRBJ1-4. TRBV21-1 constitutes a pseudogene. The CDR3 sequence: CASSNLRRAGEKLFF. CDR3 nucleotides: TGTGCCAGCAGCAACCTTCGGCGGGCGGGTGAAAAACTGTTTTTT.